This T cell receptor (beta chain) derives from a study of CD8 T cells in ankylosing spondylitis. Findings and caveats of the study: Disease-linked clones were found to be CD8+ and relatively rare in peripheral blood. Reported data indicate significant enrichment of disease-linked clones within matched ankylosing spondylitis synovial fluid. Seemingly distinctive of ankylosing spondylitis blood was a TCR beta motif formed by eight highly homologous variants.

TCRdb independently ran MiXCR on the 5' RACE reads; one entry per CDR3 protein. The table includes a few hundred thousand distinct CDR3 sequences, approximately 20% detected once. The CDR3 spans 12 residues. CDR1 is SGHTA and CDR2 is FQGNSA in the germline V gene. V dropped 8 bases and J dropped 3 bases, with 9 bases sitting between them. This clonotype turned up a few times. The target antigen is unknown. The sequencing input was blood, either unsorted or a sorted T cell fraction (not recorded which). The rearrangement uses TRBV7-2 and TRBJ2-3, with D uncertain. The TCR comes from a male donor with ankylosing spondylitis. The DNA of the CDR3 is TGTGCCAGCGGCGTCCCTACAGATACGCAGTATTTT. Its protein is CASGVPTDTQYF.